The source of this T cell receptor (beta chain) is a study of regulatory T cells in long-lasting Graves disease. For TCR beta, libraries came from iRepertoire HTBI primers and Arm-PCR of CDR3 regions. Per the original methods: Detected in the samples were just over 60 TRBV and 14 to 15 TRBJ segments. Via MiXCR, TCRdb re-called the multiplex PCR reads, giving one row per CDR3 protein. Clone size and V and J calls follow TCRdb, not the original study. The sample consists of roughly 610,000 distinct CDR3 sequences, roughly 15% of them appearing once. The V gene end was trimmed by 4 bases and the J gene end by 5 bases; junction bases not matched to a gene: 7. The CDR3 loop spans 14 amino acids. In germline, CDR1 is ENHRY, CDR2 SYGVKD. Described time point: newly diagnosed GD, antithyroid drugs for less than 3 months. RNA isolated from PBMCs was used to make the TCR library. American Thyroid Association guidelines defined how Graves' disease was diagnosed.

This sample was shared with a second study, whose subject was T cells in Graves' hyperthyroidism and ophthalmopathy. This second study notes: Diagnosis relied on clinical symptoms, serum thyroxine and TRAb, thyroid ultrasound and orbital computed tomography. HTBI primers were employed in a first-round RT-PCR of the TCR CDR3.

V usage is TRBV10-3 and J usage is TRBJ1-1; TRBD1 agrees at 7 bases. The sequences come from peripheral blood mononuclear cells (PBMCs), collected at new diagnosis, from a patient treated with antithyroid drugs. The sequence came from a man in his late teens or twenties with Graves disease. As DNA, the CDR3 is TGTGCCATCAGTGGCACAGGGGTCGGGACTGAAGCTTTCTTT. Translation: CAISGTGVGTEAFF.